The 31 T cell receptor beta chains in this list originate from one sample, sequenced in a study of T cell clones after liver transplantation. Libraries were prepared by immunoSEQ multiplex PCR; TCRdb keeps only in-frame clonotypes and omits some of them. The sample lists 50,000 or so clones, 70% to 75% occurring once. The sample consisted of CD4+ T cells from blood, taken more than 53 months after liver transplant. The origin of the receptors is a human patient who received a liver transplant. Some T cells may possibly be graft donor cells.

This clone was observed a few times. This chain connects TRBV30 to TRBJ2-1; D is ambiguous. Trimming stripped 3 bases from V and 0 bases from J, with 15 bases between. This CDR3 is built from 16 residues. CDR1 is GTSNPN, CDR2 SVGIG, per germline (reference sequence). Written as DNA, the CDR3 is TGTGCCTGGAGCCGTCGACTGTCGAGCTCCTACAATGAGCAGTTCTTC. Its protein product is CAWSRRLSSSYNEQFF. Drawing the rest from reference TRBV30 and TRBJ2-1, the complete variable domain is SQTIHQWPATLVQPVGSPLSLECTVEGTSNPNLYWYRQAAGRGLQLLFYSVGIGQISSEVPQNLSASRPQDRQFILSSKKLLLSDSGFYLCAWSRRLSSSYNEQFFGPGTRLTVL.

This clone came up a few times. This rearrangement joins TRBV6-1 to TRBJ2-3, with D unresolved. Deletions cut 6 bases from V and 4 bases from J, with 14 bases between. The CDR3 is 14 amino acids. Germline V CDR1 and CDR2: MNHNS, SASEGT. CDR3 sequence reads: CASRTSTVADTQYF. CDR3 in DNA: TGTGCCAGCAGAACTTCGACTGTGGCAGATACGCAGTATTTT.

V and J are TRBV19 and TRBJ2-3; tentative D call: TRBD2 (5 bases). V was shortened by 6 bases and J by 2 bases, with 18 bases between the two germline ends. The CDR3 covers 16 residues. Looked up from germline, CDR1 is LNHDA and CDR2 is SQIVND (reference sequence). CDR3 bases: TGTGCCAGTAGCCCAGTGGGAGCGGAATCCACAGATACGCAGTATTTT. This gives the protein CASSPVGAESTDTQYF.

The V call is TRBV6-1, the J call TRBJ1-3, with a weak D call TRBD1 (6 bases). The length of the CDR3 is 14 residues. The germline V gene has CDR1 MNHNS and CDR2 SASEGT. Trimming pared 6 bases from V and 4 bases from J, leaving 13 bases between. The CDR3 nucleotides are TGTGCCAGCAGATTAGGACAGAAAGGAAACACCATATATTTT. Translated: CASRLGQKGNTIYF.

The rearrangement links TRBV6-5 to TRBJ1-1; TRBD1 might be the D (6 bases). The CDR3 contains 15 residues. From germline, CDR1 is MNHEY and CDR2 SVGAGI. With 4 bases removed from V and 1 base from J, the gap between germline ends came to 13 bases. CDR3 DNA sequence: TGTGCCAGCAGTTCCCCTCGACAGGAGAACACTGAAGCTTTCTTT. This sequence encodes CASSSPRQENTEAFF.

This CDR3 is CASSKALSGAENTEAFF. The CDR3 coding sequence is TGTGCCAGCAGCAAAGCGCTTTCAGGAGCCGAGAACACTGAAGCTTTCTTT. The rearrangement links TRBV21-1 to TRBJ1-1. TRBV21-1 is given as a pseudogene. The CDR3 is made up of 17 amino acids.

The sample holds a few counts of this clone. V and J are TRBV5-1 and TRBJ1-4, with D perhaps TRBD1 (5 bases). Germline V gene data show CDR1 as SGHRS and CDR2 as YFSETQ. The CDR3 spans 14 residues. V was trimmed by 4 bases and J by 6 bases, leaving 13 bases between them. The CDR3 DNA reads as TGCGCCAGCAGCGCAACCAGGGCGGATGAAAAACTGTTTTTT. The encoded protein is CASSATRADEKLFF. Filled out from reference TRBV5-1 and TRBJ1-4, the complete variable domain reads KAGVTQTPRYLIKTRGQQVTLSCSPISGHRSVSWYQQTPGQGLQFLFEYFSETQRNKGNFPGRFSGRQFSNSRSEMNVSTLELGDSALYLCASSATRADEKLFFGSGTQLSVL.

The rearrangement joins TRBV6-5 to TRBJ2-7; tentatively, D is TRBD1 (6 bases). Trimming removed 6 bases at V and 4 bases at J, with 16 bases between. The germline V gene has CDR1 MNHEY and CDR2 SVGAGI. This CDR3 comprises 14 residues. This chain's CDR3 is CASRARDTSYEQYF. CDR3 coding DNA: TGTGCCAGCAGAGCTCGGGACACTAGTTACGAGCAGTACTTC.

The chain uses TRBV6-5 and TRBJ1-4; a possible D gene is TRBD1 (5 bases). This CDR3 has 14 amino acids. Trimming left V 4 bases short and J 12 bases short, with 18 bases between. CDR1 is MNHEY, CDR2 SVGAGI, per germline. CDR3 nucleotide sequence: TGTGCCAGCAGTTCCTTCGGGGGGTCTATGGAACTGTTTTTT. Its translation is CASSSFGGSMELFF.

The chain links TRBV30 to TRBJ2-3, with 10 nucleotides matching TRBD1. This CDR3 spans 13 amino acids. Trimming at V came to 4 bases and at J to 9 bases, leaving 7 bases not matched to a gene. Germline lookup yields CDR1 GTSNPN and CDR2 SVGIG (reference sequence). CDR3 sequence (DNA): TGTGCCTGGAACCTGGGGGGACAGGGGACGCAGTATTTT. It codes for CAWNLGGQGTQYF.

The chain joins TRBV28 to TRBJ1-6; perhaps TRBD1 as D (6 bases). The CDR3 loop spans 18 amino acids. Germline CDR1 reads MDHEN; CDR2 reads SYDVKM. Trimming left V 3 bases short and J 4 bases short, with 19 bases between. The CDR3 DNA follows: TGTGCCAGCAGTTTGCCTGGGACACCCGAGCCTTATAATTCACCCCTCCACTTT. It is translated as CASSLPGTPEPYNSPLHF. Complete variable domain (other parts from reference TRBV28 and TRBJ1-6): DVKVTQSSRYLVKRTGEKVFLECVQDMDHENMFWYRQDPGLGLRLIYFSYDVKMKEKGDIPEGYSVSREKKERFSLILESASTNQTSMYLCASSLPGTPEPYNSPLHFGNGTRLTVT.

J is TRBJ1-2 and V is TRBV19, with 8 bases matching TRBD1. V trimming: 5 bases; J trimming: 1 base; junction bases outside the gene matches: 6. Germline V lookup: CDR1 LNHDA, CDR2 SQIVND (reference sequence). This CDR3 contains 15 residues. In DNA form, the CDR3 reads TGTGCCAGTAGTTTACCGGGACAGGTTAACTATGGCTACACCTTC. It encodes CASSLPGQVNYGYTF.

The chain combines TRBV11-2 with TRBJ1-1; D remains ambiguous. The V gene lost 2 bases and the J gene lost 4 bases, with 5 bases spanning the gap. CDR3 size: 12 residues. Germline CDR1 reads SGHAT; CDR2 reads FQNNGV. The DNA of the CDR3 is TGTGCCAGCAGCTTATTTGTCACTGAAGCTTTCTTT. This sequence encodes CASSLFVTEAFF.

The CDR3, as DNA: TGTGCCACCAAACCCCGTCGGACAGGTAACAATGAGCAGTTCTTC. Amino acid sequence: CATKPRRTGNNEQFF. The chain recombines TRBV27 with TRBJ2-1; 7 nucleotides align to TRBD1. Trimming at V came to 10 bases and at J to 5 bases, leaving 14 bases not matched to a gene. Germline V gives CDR1 MNHEY, CDR2 SMNVEV (reference sequence). This CDR3 spans 15 amino acids.

The CDR3 region has the DNA TGTGCCAGCAGTTTAAGGGGCCAGCCCCAGCATTTT. Protein sequence: CASSLRGQPQHF. V and J are TRBV28 and TRBJ1-5, with D tentatively TRBD1 (5 bases). Per the germline V gene, CDR1 is MDHEN and CDR2 is SYDVKM. The CDR3 runs to 12 residues. V lost 2 bases and J 7 bases, leaving 6 bases between the germline ends.

The chain joins TRBV30 to TRBJ2-3, with TRBD1 matching over 11 bases. Trimming cost V 2 bases and J 2 bases; bases outside gene matches: 9. In germline, CDR1 is GTSNPN, CDR2 SVGIG (reference sequence). The CDR3 is 17 amino acids. CDR3 sequence (DNA): TGTGCCTGGAGTCTAACCCGGGACAGGGGGATCACAGATACGCAGTATTTT. This encodes CAWSLTRDRGITDTQYF.

This clone is medium-sized. The chain uses TRBV7-8 and TRBJ1-1; a weak D match, TRBD1 (6 bases). Germline V gives CDR1 SGHVS, CDR2 FQNEAQ. The CDR3 has 14 amino acids. Deletions cut 3 bases from V and 3 bases from J, with 11 bases between. The CDR3 coding sequence is TGTGCCAGCAGCTTCTGGGACACGGACACTGAAGCTTTCTTT. Translated: CASSFWDTDTEAFF. Based on the CDR3 plus reference TRBV7-8 and TRBJ1-1, the full variable domain is GAGVSQSPRYKVAKRGQDVALRCDPISGHVSLFWYQQALGQGPEFLTYFQNEAQLDKSGLPSDRFFAERPEGSVSTLKIQRTQQEDSAVYLCASSFWDTDTEAFFGQGTRLTVV.

This clone was detected only a few times. The J gene is TRBJ1-5, the V gene TRBV19; 8 bases line up with TRBD1. This CDR3 region has 15 residues. With 6 bases clipped from V and 0 bases from J, the junction kept 4 bases outside the gene matches. Germline loops: CDR1 LNHDA, CDR2 SQIVND (reference sequence). CDR3 DNA: TGTGCCAGTAGGGACAGGGAAAATAGCAATCAGCCCCAGCATTTT. It is translated as CASRDRENSNQPQHF.

The chain recombines TRBV6-6 with TRBJ1-5; possible D gene TRBD1, 5 bases. The V end was cut by 0 bases, the J end by 6 bases, with 12 bases between. Germline V gene lookup returns CDR1 MNHNY and CDR2 SVGAGI (reference sequence). This CDR3 contains 15 residues. The DNA for the CDR3 is TGTGCCAGCAGTTACTCGGAAGGGAGGGGTCAGCCCCAGCATTTT. It encodes CASSYSEGRGQPQHF.

This clone was seen more than once but under ten times. The chain combines TRBV5-6 with TRBJ2-5; maybe TRBD1 (5 bases). The CDR3 sequence is 16 residues long. V was clipped by 0 bases and J by 3 bases, with 15 bases between them. The germline CDR1 and CDR2 sequences are SGHDT and YYEEEE. This chain's CDR3 is CASSLDLQVGEETQYF. The DNA for the CDR3 is TGTGCCAGCAGCTTGGATTTACAGGTTGGGGAAGAGACCCAGTACTTC. Based on the CDR3 plus reference TRBV5-6 and TRBJ2-5, the full variable domain is DAGVTQSPTHLIKTRGQQVTLRCSPKSGHDTVSWYQQALGQGPQFIFQYYEEEERQRGNFPDRFSGHQFPNYSSELNVNALLLGDSALYLCASSLDLQVGEETQYFGPGTRLLVL.

This clone was seen only a few times. The chain is built from TRBV10-1 and TRBJ1-5; D is ambiguous. The CDR3 sequence is 13 residues long. Trimming removed 4 bases from V and 3 bases from J, with 7 bases in between. Germline CDR1 and CDR2: WNHNN and SYGVQD (reference sequence). CDR3 amino acids: CASSGGINQPQHF. The CDR3 coding sequence is TGCGCCAGCAGTGGAGGGATCAATCAGCCCCAGCATTTT.

This clone has just one count. The chain employs TRBV7-2 and TRBJ2-2; a possible D gene is TRBD2 (6 bases). Germline V gene data show CDR1 as SGHTA and CDR2 as FQGNSA. The CDR3 runs to 15 residues. V was clipped by 2 bases and J by 6 bases, with 13 bases between them. CDR3 DNA: TGTGCCAGCAGCTTAACGGGGGTGGTTTCCGGGGAGCTGTTTTTT. As protein: CASSLTGVVSGELFF.

The J gene is TRBJ1-4, the V gene TRBV30; 11 bases are shared with TRBD1. This CDR3 has 16 amino acids. Germline V gene sequence: CDR1 GTSNPN, CDR2 SVGIG (reference sequence). V was pared by 1 base and J by 7 bases, with 8 bases of the junction left unmatched. The CDR3 region is CAWSAGWTGGGEKLFF. The DNA for the CDR3 is TGTGCCTGGAGTGCTGGATGGACAGGGGGCGGTGAAAAACTGTTTTTT.

The chain links TRBV5-4 to TRBJ2-1; D possibly corresponds to TRBD1 (7 bases). V lost 5 bases and J 4 bases, leaving 16 bases between the germline ends. The CDR3 extends over 15 amino acids. Germline lookup yields CDR1 SGHNT and CDR2 YYREEE (reference sequence). The CDR3 loop reads CASSRDRDSYNEQFF. CDR3 bases: TGTGCCAGCAGTCGCGACAGGGACTCATACAATGAGCAGTTCTTC. Using reference TRBV5-4 and TRBJ2-1 for the parts outside the CDR3, the full variable domain is ETGVTQSPTHLIKTRGQQVTLRCSSQSGHNTVSWYQQALGQGPQFIFQYYREEENGRGNFPPRFSGLQFPNYSSELNVNALELDDSALYLCASSRDRDSYNEQFFGPGTRLTVL.

The chain uses TRBV2 and TRBJ1-3; D unresolved. CDR3 length: 16 amino acids. Trimming pared 2 bases from V and 0 bases from J, leaving 11 bases between. Germline V gene lookup returns CDR1 SNHLY and CDR2 FYNNEI. The CDR3 here is CASSEREHFSGNTIYF. CDR3 in DNA: TGTGCCAGCAGTGAACGGGAGCACTTCTCTGGAAACACCATATATTTT. Full variable domain (rest looked up from reference TRBV2 and TRBJ1-3): EPEVTQTPSHQVTQMGQEVILRCVPISNHLYFYWYRQILGQKVEFLVSFYNNEISEKSEIFDDQFSVERPDGSNFTLKIRSTKLEDSAMYFCASSEREHFSGNTIYFGEGSWLTVV.

V and J are TRBV19 and TRBJ1-6; 8 nucleotides agree with TRBD1. The ends lost 1 base at V and 9 bases at J; junction bases unmatched: 11. The CDR3 has 17 residues. CDR1 is LNHDA and CDR2 is SQIVND in the germline V gene (reference sequence). The CDR3 protein is CASSIAGPGTGSSPLHF. The CDR3 DNA follows: TGTGCCAGTAGTATAGCCGGTCCCGGGACAGGAAGTTCACCCCTCCACTTT.

The chain links TRBV5-6 to TRBJ2-5; tentatively, D is TRBD1 (5 bases). Trimming removed 5 bases from V and 1 base from J, with 9 bases in between. CDR3 size: 13 residues. The V gene's germline CDR1 is SGHDT and CDR2 YYEEEE. CDR3: CASRRRAQETQYF. For the CDR3, the DNA is TGTGCCAGCAGACGCAGGGCCCAAGAGACCCAGTACTTC. Combining the CDR3 with reference TRBV5-6 and TRBJ2-5 gives the whole variable domain DAGVTQSPTHLIKTRGQQVTLRCSPKSGHDTVSWYQQALGQGPQFIFQYYEEEERQRGNFPDRFSGHQFPNYSSELNVNALLLGDSALYLCASRRRAQETQYFGPGTRLLVL.

J is TRBJ1-5 and V is TRBV6-1; D is uncertain. The V end lost 4 bases, the J end lost 3 bases, and 7 bases lay between the germline ends. Germline CDR1 reads MNHNS; CDR2 reads SASEGT. The CDR3 runs 13 residues. CDR3 protein: CASSGDFNQPQHF. The CDR3 DNA follows: TGTGCCAGCAGTGGTGACTTCAATCAGCCCCAGCATTTT.

The rearrangement joins TRBV4-1 to TRBJ2-2; D gene unclear. The CDR3 totals 17 residues. CDR1 and CDR2 from the germline V gene are MGHRA and YSYEKL. V lost 1 base, J lost 2 bases, and 14 bases lay in between. CDR3 sequence: CASSQGYAGSNTGELFF. In DNA form, the CDR3 reads TGCGCCAGCAGCCAAGGGTATGCCGGAAGTAACACCGGGGAGCTGTTTTTT.

This rearrangement joins TRBV5-4 to TRBJ1-2; a possible D gene is TRBD1 (5 bases). The CDR3 is 13 residues long. V was shortened by 1 base and J by 4 bases, with 8 bases between the two germline ends. Germline assignment: CDR1 SGHNT and CDR2 YYREEE (reference sequence). The CDR3 protein is CASSLQGTYGYTF. CDR3 DNA: TGTGCCAGCAGCTTGCAGGGTACCTATGGCTACACCTTC.

The V call is TRBV19, the J call TRBJ2-2, with D perhaps TRBD1 or TRBD2 (5 bases each). The CDR3 extends over 12 amino acids. From germline, CDR1 is LNHDA and CDR2 SQIVND (reference sequence). Trimming stripped 7 bases from V and 6 bases from J, with 9 bases between. CDR3 region: CASTGDAGELFF. For the CDR3, the DNA is TGTGCCAGTACCGGGGACGCCGGGGAGCTGTTTTTT.